Listed below are T cell receptor beta chains from one sample, sequenced in a study of blood T cell repertoires in COVID-19. TCRdb keeps only in-frame clones here, not all; method: immunoSEQ multiplex PCR. The sample gives under 350,000 clones, roughly 85% of which show up once; over 8.5% is in the top ten. Sequenced sample: peripheral blood. These receptors were collected from a woman between 45 and 65 years old who had recovered from COVID-19. The CDR3 runs from the conserved cysteine through the conserved F or W. D genes are given only for firm matches. Clone size, where shown, is once, few, many, or a class for clones that have expanded.

len: 14; d_gene: .; v_gene: TRBV6-5; abundance: .; j_gene: TRBJ1-3; CDR3nt: TGTGCCAGCAGTAGGGGGATCTCTGGAAACACCATATATTTT; CDR3aa: CASSRGISGNTIYF
len: 14; d_gene: .; v_gene: TRBV2; abundance: .; j_gene: TRBJ2-3; CDR3nt: TGTGCCAGCATAGGGACTCCGGGGGCAGATACGCAGTATTTT; CDR3aa: CASIGTPGADTQYF
len: 13; d_gene: .; v_gene: TRBV7-2; abundance: .; j_gene: TRBJ2-7; CDR3nt: TGTGCCAGCACCCTAGGGGTGAACTACGAGCAGTACTTC; CDR3aa: CASTLGVNYEQYF
len: 14; d_gene: TRBD1; v_gene: TRBV5-4; abundance: .; j_gene: TRBJ1-2; CDR3nt: TGTGCCAGCAACCGGGACAGGGACCTCTATGGCTACACCTTC; CDR3aa: CASNRDRDLYGYTF
len: 14; d_gene: TRBD1; v_gene: TRBV4-3; abundance: .; j_gene: TRBJ1-2; CDR3nt: TGCGCCAGCAGCCAATACCAGGGGGGCTATGGCTACACCTTC; CDR3aa: CASSQYQGGYGYTF
len: 17; d_gene: TRBD2; v_gene: TRBV7-2; abundance: .; j_gene: TRBJ2-7; CDR3nt: TGTGCCAGCAGAACCCACTCATTAGCGGGAGGTCGCTACGAGCAGTACTTC; CDR3aa: CASRTHSLAGGRYEQYF
len: 16; d_gene: .; v_gene: TRBV28; abundance: many; j_gene: TRBJ1-1; CDR3nt: TGTGCCAGCACTCCCATCGGGGGAGTTATGAACACTGAAGCTTTCTTT; CDR3aa: CASTPIGGVMNTEAFF
len: 16; d_gene: TRBD1; v_gene: TRBV28; abundance: .; j_gene: TRBJ1-2; CDR3nt: TGTGCCAGCAGTTTACCCGACAGGGCAACTAACTATGGCTACACCTTC; CDR3aa: CASSLPDRATNYGYTF
len: 16; d_gene: TRBD2; v_gene: TRBV19; abundance: .; j_gene: TRBJ2-2; CDR3nt: TGTGCCAGTAGTCGGCTAGCGGGGGCGAACACCGGGGAGCTGTTTTTT; CDR3aa: CASSRLAGANTGELFF
len: 17; d_gene: TRBD2; v_gene: TRBV28; abundance: .; j_gene: TRBJ2-3; CDR3nt: TGTGCCAGCAGCCTTAGACTAGCGGGAGGGCCGGCAGATACGCAGTATTTT; CDR3aa: CASSLRLAGGPADTQYF
len: 16; d_gene: .; v_gene: TRBV6-5; abundance: once; j_gene: TRBJ1-5; CDR3nt: TGTGCCAGCAGTTACTCCATACCAGGGGCTAATCAGCCCCAGCATTTT; CDR3aa: CASSYSIPGANQPQHF